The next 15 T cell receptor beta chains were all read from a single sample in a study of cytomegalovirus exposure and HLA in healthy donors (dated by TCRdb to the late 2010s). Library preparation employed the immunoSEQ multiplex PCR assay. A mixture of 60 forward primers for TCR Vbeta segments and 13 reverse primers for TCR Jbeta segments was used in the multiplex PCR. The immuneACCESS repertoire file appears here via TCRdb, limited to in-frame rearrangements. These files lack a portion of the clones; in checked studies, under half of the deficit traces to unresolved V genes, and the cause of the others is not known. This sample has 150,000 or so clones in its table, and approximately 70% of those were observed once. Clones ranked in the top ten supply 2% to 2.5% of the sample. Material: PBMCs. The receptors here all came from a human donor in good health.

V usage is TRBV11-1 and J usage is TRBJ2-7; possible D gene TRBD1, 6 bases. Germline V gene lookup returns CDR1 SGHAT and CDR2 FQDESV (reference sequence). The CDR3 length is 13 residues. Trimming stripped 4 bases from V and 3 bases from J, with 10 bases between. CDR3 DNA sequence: TGTGCCAGCAGCTCGGACAGACTCTACGAGCAGTACTTC. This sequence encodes CASSSDRLYEQYF.

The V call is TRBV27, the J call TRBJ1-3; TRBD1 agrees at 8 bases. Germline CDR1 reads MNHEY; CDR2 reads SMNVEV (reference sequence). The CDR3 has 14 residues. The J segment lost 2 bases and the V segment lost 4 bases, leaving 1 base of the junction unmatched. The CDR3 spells CASSWTGTGNTIYF. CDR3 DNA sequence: TGTGCCAGCAGTTGGACAGGGACTGGAAACACCATATATTTT.

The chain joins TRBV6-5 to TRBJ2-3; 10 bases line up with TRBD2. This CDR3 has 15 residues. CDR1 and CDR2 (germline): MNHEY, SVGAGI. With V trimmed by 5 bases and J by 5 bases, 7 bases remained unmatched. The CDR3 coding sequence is TGTGCCAGCAGTAATACTAGCGGGGACGTAGATACGCAGTATTTT. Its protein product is CASSNTSGDVDTQYF.

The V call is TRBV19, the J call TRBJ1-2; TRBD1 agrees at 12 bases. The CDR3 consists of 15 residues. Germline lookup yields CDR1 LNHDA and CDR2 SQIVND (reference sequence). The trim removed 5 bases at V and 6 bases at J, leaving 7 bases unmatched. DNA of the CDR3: TGTGCCAGTAGTGCTAGGGACAGGGGGCGAGATGGCTACACCTTC. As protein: CASSARDRGRDGYTF.

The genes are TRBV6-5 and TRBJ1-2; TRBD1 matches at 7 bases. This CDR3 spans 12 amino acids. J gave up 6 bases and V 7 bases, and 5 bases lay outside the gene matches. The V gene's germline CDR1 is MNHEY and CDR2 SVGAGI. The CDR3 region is CASTQGRHGYTF. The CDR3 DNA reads TGTGCCAGCACACAGGGGAGGCATGGCTACACCTTC.

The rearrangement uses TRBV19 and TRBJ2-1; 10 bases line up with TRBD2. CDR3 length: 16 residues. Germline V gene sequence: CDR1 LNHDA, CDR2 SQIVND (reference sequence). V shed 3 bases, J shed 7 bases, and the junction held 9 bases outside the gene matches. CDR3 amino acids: CASSMLAGESGNEQFF. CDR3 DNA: TGTGCCAGTAGTATGCTAGCGGGGGAATCGGGGAATGAGCAGTTCTTC. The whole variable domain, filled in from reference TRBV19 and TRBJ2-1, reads DGGITQSPKYLFRKEGQNVTLSCEQNLNHDAMYWYRQDPGQGLRLIYYSQIVNDFQKGDIAEGYSVSREKKESFPLTVTSAQKNPTAFYLCASSMLAGESGNEQFFGPGTRLTVL.

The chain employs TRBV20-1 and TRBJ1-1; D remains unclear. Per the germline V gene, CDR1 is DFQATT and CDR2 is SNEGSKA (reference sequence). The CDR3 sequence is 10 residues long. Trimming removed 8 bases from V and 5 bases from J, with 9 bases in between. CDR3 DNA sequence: TGCAGTCCGGAGATTACTGAAGCTTTCTTT. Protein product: CSPEITEAFF.

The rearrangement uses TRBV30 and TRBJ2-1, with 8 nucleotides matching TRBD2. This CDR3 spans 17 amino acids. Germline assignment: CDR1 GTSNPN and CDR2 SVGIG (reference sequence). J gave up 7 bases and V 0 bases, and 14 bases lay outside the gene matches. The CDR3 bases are TGTGCCTGGAGTGTAGGGGCGGGGGGTTTCGGCGGAAATGAGCAGTTCTTC. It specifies CAWSVGAGGFGGNEQFF.

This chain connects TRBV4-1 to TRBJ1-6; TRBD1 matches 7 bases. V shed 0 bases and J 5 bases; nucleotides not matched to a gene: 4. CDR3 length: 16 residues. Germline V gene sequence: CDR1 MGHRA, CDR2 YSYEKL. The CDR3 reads CASSQDHGTDNSPLHF. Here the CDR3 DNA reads TGCGCCAGCAGCCAAGATCACGGGACAGATAATTCACCCCTCCACTTT.

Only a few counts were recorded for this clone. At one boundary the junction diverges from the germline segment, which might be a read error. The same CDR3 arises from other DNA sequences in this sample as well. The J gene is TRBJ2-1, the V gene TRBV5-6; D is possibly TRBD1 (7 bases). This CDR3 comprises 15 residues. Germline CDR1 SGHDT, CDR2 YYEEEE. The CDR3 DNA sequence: TGTGCCAGCAGTTTGGAGACAGGGACTTACAATGAGCAGTTCTTC. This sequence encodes CASSLETGTYNEQFF. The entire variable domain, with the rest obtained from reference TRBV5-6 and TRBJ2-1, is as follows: DAGVTQSPTHLIKTRGQQVTLRCSPKSGHDTVSWYQQALGQGPQFIFQYYEEEERQRGNFPDRFSGHQFPNYSSELNVNALLLGDSALYLCASSLETGTYNEQFFGPGTRLTVL.

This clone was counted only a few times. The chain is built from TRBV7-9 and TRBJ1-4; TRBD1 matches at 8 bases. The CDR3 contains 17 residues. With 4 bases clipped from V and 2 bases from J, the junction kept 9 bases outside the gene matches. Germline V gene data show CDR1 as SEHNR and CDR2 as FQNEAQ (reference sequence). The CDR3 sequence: CASSYGQGRATNEKLFF. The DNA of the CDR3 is TGTGCCAGCAGCTACGGACAGGGAAGAGCGACTAATGAAAAACTGTTTTTT. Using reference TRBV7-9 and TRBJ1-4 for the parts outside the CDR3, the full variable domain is DTGVSQNPRHKITKRGQNVTFRCDPISEHNRLYWYRQTLGQGPEFLTYFQNEAQLEKSRLLSDRFSAERPKGSFSTLEIQRTEQGDSAMYLCASSYGQGRATNEKLFFGSGTQLSVL.

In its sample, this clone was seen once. CDR3 sequence reads: CASSESGLTGTGELFF. CDR3 DNA: TGTGCCAGCAGCGAATCGGGACTAACGGGAACCGGGGAGCTGTTTTTT. V and J are TRBV7-3 and TRBJ2-2; 7 bases agree with TRBD2. CDR1 SGHTA and CDR2 FQGTGA come from the germline V gene. The CDR3 loop spans 16 amino acids. V shed 5 bases, J shed 5 bases, and the junction held 11 bases outside the gene matches.

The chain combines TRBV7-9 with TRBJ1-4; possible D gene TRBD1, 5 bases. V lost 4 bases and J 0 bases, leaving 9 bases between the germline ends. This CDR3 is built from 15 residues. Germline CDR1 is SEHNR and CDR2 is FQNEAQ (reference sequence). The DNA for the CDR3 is TGTGCCAGCAGCTCTGACAGAGCAACTAATGAAAAACTGTTTTTT. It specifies CASSSDRATNEKLFF.

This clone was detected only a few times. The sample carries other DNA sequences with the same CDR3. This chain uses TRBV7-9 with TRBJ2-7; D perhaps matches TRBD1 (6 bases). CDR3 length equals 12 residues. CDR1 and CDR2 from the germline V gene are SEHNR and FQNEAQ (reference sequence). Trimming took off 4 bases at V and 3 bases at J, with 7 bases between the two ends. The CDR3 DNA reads TGTGCCAGCAGCTCACAGGGCTACGAGCAGTACTTC. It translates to CASSSQGYEQYF. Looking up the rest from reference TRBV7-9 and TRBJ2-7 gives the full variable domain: DTGVSQNPRHKITKRGQNVTFRCDPISEHNRLYWYRQTLGQGPEFLTYFQNEAQLEKSRLLSDRFSAERPKGSFSTLEIQRTEQGDSAMYLCASSSQGYEQYFGPGTRLTVT.

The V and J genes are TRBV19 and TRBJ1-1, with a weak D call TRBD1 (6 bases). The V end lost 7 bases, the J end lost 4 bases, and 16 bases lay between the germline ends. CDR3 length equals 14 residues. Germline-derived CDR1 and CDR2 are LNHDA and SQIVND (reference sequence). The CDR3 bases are TGTGCCAGTAAAACCGGGGGGGCGTTCACTGAAGCTTTCTTT. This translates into CASKTGGAFTEAFF.